Below, one T cell receptor (beta chain) is given with its context. The record originates from a study of blood T cell repertoires in COVID-19. Study background: Acute and convalescent COVID-19 specimens originated in the United States, Italy and Spain.

This CDR3 has 13 amino acids. Trimming removed 0 bases at V and 4 bases at J, with 4 bases between. The germline CDR1 and CDR2 sequences are PRHDT and FYEKMQ (reference sequence). Methods used by the authors: Reference gene primer amplification yielded estimated nucleated cell counts. The protocol was immunoSEQ multiplex PCR, while the TCRdb copy is restricted to in-frame clones and leaves out a portion. From that table come the V and J calls and clone size; the DNA was used to work out D and trimming. There are roughly 50,000 clones in the sample; approximately 86% occur only once, and around 11% lies in the top ten.

Source material: peripheral blood. The chain links TRBV13 to TRBJ2-1; D is undetermined. This TCR derives from a man between 65 and 85 years old with active COVID-19. The CDR3 reads CASSLGSYNEQFF. CDR3 bases: TGTGCCAGCAGCTTAGGGAGTTACAATGAGCAGTTCTTC.